The entry that follows covers one T cell receptor beta chain sequence. No antigen is known for it. The data are from a study of persistence of HIV-infected CD4 T cells. The V end lost 5 bases, the J end lost 7 bases, and 9 bases lay between the germline ends. The CDR3 spans 13 residues. The libraries were made with immunoSEQ version 4 in survey mode. Data came from immunoSEQ multiplex PCR; TCRdb stores just in-frame clones and leaves some out. Seen here are 23,000 or so clones, over 65% observed once, and the top ten hold roughly 1.9%. An overlapping HIV-1 Gag peptide pool stimulated these cells at roughly 1 ug/peptide/mL. Sorting of responding CD4+ T cells relied on upregulated CD40 ligand together with CD69.

This specimen was CD4+ T cells sorted from PBMCs after approximately 18-hour stimulation, taken from a patient who received antiretroviral therapy. The clonotype originates from an adult man with HIV who was CMV-seropositive. This chain joins TRBV12-3 or TRBV12-4 and TRBJ1-6; a weak D match, TRBD1 (5 bases). This CDR3 reads CASSQTENSPLHF. DNA of the CDR3: TGTGCCAGCAGTCAGACAGAGAATTCACCCCTCCACTTT.